This TCR beta chain appears in the sequencing data of a study of blood T cell repertoires in COVID-19. At the level of the study: Acute-phase and convalescent COVID-19 samples originated in the United States, Italy and Spain. The analysed material was cDNA or gDNA that came from T cells, B-cell-depleted T cells, or PBMCs.

The table came from immunoSEQ multiplex PCR; TCRdb's copy has only in-frame clones and leaves some out. The table lists 160,000 or so clones, approximately 87% of them singletons. Germline trimming cut 6 bases from V and 4 bases from J; bases unmatched to any gene: 7. This CDR3 spans 14 amino acids. Per germline, CDR1 LNHDA and CDR2 SQIVND (reference sequence). This clone was observed once. The clonotype was recovered from a woman in her forties or fifties who had recovered from COVID-19. Sequencing input: PBMCs or T cells enriched from blood (not recorded which). This sequence joins TRBV19 and TRBJ1-1; 8 nucleotides match TRBD1. In DNA form, the CDR3 reads TGTGCCAGTAGCCAGGGGGCTTGGGGCACTGAAGCTTTCTTT. Amino acids: CASSQGAWGTEAFF. The full variable domain, in which reference TRBV19 and TRBJ1-1 provide the parts outside the CDR3, is DGGITQSPKYLFRKEGQNVTLSCEQNLNHDAMYWYRQDPGQGLRLIYYSQIVNDFQKGDIAEGYSVSREKKESFPLTVTSAQKNPTAFYLCASSQGAWGTEAFFGQGTRLTVV.